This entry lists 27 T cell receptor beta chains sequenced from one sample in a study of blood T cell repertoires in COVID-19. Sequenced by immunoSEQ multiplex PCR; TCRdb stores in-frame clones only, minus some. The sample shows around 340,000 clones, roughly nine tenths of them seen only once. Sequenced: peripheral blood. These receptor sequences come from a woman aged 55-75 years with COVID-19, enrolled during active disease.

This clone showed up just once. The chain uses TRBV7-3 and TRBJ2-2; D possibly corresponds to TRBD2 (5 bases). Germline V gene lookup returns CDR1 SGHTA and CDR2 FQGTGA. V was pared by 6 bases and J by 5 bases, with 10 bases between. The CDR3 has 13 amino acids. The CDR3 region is CASRSGGTGELFF. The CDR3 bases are TGTGCCAGCAGGTCGGGCGGGACCGGGGAGCTGTTTTTT.

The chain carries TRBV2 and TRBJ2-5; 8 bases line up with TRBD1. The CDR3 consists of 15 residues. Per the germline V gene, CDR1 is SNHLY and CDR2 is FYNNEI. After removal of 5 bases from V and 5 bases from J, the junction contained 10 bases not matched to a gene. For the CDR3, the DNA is TGTGCCAGCAGTCGCGGACAGGGCGGATCGGAGACCCAGTACTTC. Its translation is CASSRGQGGSETQYF.

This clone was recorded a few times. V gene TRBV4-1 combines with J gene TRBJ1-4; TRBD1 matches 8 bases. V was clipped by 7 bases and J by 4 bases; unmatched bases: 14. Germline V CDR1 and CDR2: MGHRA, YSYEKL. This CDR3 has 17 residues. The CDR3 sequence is CASNQRAGGRGNEKLFF. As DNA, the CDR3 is TGCGCCAGCAACCAGCGGGCAGGGGGCAGGGGTAATGAAAAACTGTTTTTT.

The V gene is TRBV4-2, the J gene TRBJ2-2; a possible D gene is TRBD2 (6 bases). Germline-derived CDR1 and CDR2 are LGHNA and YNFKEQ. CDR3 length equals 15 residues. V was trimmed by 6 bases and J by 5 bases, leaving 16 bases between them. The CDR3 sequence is CASRPRDSITGELFF. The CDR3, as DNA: TGTGCCAGCAGACCCCGGGACTCCATTACCGGGGAGCTGTTTTTT.

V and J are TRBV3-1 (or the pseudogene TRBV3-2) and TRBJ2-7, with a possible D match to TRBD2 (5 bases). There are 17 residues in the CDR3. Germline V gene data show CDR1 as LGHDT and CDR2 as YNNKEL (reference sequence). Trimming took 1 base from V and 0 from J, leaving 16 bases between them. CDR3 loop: CASSQAVGKSDSYEQYF. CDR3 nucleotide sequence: TGTGCCAGCAGCCAAGCGGTCGGGAAAAGTGACTCCTACGAGCAGTACTTC.

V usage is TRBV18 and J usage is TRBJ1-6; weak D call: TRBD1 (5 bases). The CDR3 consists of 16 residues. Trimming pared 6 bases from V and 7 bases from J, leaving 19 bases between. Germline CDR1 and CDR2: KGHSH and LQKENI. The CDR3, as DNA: TGTGCCAGCTCGGTTTTTGAAGGGGTGGGGAATTCACCCCTCCACTTT. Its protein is CASSVFEGVGNSPLHF.

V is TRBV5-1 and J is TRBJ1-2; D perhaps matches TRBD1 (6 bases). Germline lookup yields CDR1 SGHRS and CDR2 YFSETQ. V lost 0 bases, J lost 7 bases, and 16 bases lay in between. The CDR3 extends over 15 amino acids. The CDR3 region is CASSLVGGERIGYTF. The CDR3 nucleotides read TGCGCCAGCAGCTTGGTAGGGGGGGAACGAATTGGCTACACCTTC.

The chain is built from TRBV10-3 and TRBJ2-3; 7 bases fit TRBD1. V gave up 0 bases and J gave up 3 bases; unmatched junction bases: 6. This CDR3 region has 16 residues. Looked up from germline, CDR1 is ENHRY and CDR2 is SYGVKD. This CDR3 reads CAISESRGHLTDTQYF. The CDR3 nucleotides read TGTGCCATCAGTGAGTCTAGGGGGCATTTAACAGATACGCAGTATTTT.

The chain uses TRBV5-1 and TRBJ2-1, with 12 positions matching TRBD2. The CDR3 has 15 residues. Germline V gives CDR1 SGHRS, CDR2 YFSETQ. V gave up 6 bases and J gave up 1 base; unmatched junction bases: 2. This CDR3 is CASTGLAGSYNEQFF. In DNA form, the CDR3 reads TGCGCCAGCACGGGACTAGCGGGTTCCTACAATGAGCAGTTCTTC.

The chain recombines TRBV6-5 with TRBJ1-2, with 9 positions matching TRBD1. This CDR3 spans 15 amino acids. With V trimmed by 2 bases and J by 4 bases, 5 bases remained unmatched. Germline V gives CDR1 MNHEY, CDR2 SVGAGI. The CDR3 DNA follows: TGTGCCAGCAGTTACCAGGACAGGGGAGGCTATGGCTACACCTTC. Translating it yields CASSYQDRGGYGYTF.

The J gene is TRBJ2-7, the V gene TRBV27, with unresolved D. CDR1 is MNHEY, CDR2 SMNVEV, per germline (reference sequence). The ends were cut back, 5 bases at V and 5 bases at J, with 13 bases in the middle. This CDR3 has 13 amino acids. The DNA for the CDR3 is TGTGCCAGCAGTGGGCAGCCTGGGCACGAGCAGTACTTC. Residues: CASSGQPGHEQYF.

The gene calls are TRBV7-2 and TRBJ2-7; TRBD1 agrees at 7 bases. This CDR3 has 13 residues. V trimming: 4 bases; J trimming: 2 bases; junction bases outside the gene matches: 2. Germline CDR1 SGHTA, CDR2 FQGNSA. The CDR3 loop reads CASSWDRPYEQYF. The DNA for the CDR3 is TGTGCCAGCAGCTGGGACAGACCCTACGAGCAGTACTTC.

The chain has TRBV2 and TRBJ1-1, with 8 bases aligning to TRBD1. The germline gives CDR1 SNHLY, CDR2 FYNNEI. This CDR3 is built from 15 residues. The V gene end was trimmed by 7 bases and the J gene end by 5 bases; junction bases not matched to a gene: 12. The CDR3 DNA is TGTGCCAGCATAGGGACAGGTAAACGGGTGACTGAAGCTTTCTTT. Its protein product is CASIGTGKRVTEAFF.

CDR3 sequence reads: CASSRTGTGTLMNTEAFF. CDR3 nucleotide sequence: TGTGCCAGCAGCCGTACCGGGACAGGGACCCTAATGAACACTGAAGCTTTCTTT. The rearrangement uses TRBV3-1 (or the pseudogene TRBV3-2) and TRBJ1-1; TRBD1 aligns across 9 bases. J gave up 0 bases and V 4 bases, and 12 bases lay outside the gene matches. Looked up from germline, CDR1 is LGHDT and CDR2 is YNNKEL (reference sequence). CDR3 length: 18 amino acids.

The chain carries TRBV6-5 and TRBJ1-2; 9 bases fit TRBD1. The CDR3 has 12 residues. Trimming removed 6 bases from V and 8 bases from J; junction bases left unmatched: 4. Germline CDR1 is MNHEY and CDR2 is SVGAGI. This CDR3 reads CASRGTGNGYTF. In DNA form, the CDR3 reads TGTGCCAGCAGGGGGACAGGGAACGGCTACACCTTC.

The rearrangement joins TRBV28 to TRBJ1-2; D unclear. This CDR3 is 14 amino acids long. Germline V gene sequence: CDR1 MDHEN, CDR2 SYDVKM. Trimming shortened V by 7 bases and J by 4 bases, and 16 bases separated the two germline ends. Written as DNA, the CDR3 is TGTGCCAGCACCGTGACTCTTAACCTCTATGGCTACACCTTC. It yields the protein CASTVTLNLYGYTF.

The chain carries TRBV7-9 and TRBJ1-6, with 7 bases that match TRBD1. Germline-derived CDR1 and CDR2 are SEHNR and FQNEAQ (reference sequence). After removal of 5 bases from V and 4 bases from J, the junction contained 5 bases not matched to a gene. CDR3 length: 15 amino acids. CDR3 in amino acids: CASSPQGVYNSPLHF. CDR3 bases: TGTGCCAGCAGCCCCCAGGGGGTGTATAATTCACCCCTCCACTTT. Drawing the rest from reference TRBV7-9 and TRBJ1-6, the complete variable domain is DTGVSQNPRHKITKRGQNVTFRCDPISEHNRLYWYRQTLGQGPEFLTYFQNEAQLEKSRLLSDRFSAERPKGSFSTLEIQRTEQGDSAMYLCASSPQGVYNSPLHFGNGTRLTVT.

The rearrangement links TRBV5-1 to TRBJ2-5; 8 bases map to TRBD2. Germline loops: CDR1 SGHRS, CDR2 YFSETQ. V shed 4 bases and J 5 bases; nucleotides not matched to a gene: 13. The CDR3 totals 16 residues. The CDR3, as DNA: TGCGCCAGCAGCCGTACTAGCGGCGGAGGGGTGGAGACCCAGTACTTC. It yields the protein CASSRTSGGGVETQYF.

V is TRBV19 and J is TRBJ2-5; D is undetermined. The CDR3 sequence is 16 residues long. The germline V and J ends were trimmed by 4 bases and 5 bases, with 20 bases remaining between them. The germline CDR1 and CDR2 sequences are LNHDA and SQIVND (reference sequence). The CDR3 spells CASSNALDSTWETQYF. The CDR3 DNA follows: TGTGCCAGTAGTAACGCGTTAGACTCCACGTGGGAGACCCAGTACTTC.

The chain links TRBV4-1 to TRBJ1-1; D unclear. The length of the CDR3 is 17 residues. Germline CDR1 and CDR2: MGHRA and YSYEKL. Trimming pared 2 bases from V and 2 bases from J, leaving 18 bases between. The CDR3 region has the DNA TGCGCCAGCAGCCAAAAGAGCCGACACCTGCCAAACACTGAAGCTTTCTTT. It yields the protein CASSQKSRHLPNTEAFF.

CDR3 coding DNA: TGCGCCAGCAGCTCCGAACCGGGACACCTCTACAATGAGCAGTTCTTC. It codes for CASSSEPGHLYNEQFF. This chain joins TRBV5-1 and TRBJ2-1, with D possibly being TRBD1 (6 bases). CDR3 length: 16 amino acids. Germline V gives CDR1 SGHRS, CDR2 YFSETQ. V was trimmed by 3 bases and J by 3 bases, leaving 16 bases between them.

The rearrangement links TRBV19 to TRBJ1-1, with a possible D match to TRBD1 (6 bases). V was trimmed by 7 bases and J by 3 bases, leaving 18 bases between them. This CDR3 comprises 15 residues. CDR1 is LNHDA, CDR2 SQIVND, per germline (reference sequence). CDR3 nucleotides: TGTGCCAGTACTCACAGGGATTTTTTTGACACTGAAGCTTTCTTT. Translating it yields CASTHRDFFDTEAFF.

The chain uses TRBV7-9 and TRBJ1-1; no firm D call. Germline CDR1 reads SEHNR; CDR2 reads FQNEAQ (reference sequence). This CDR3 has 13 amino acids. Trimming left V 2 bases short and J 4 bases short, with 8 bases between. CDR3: CASSLSVGTEAFF. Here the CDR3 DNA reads TGTGCCAGCAGCTTAAGCGTGGGCACTGAAGCTTTCTTT.

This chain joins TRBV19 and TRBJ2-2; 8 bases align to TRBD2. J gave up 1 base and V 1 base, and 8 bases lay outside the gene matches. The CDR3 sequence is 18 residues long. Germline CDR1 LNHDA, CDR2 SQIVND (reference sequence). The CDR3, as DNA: TGTGCCAGTAGTATAGTCCTCCAAAGCGGGAGGAACACCGGGGAGCTGTTTTTT. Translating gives CASSIVLQSGRNTGELFF.

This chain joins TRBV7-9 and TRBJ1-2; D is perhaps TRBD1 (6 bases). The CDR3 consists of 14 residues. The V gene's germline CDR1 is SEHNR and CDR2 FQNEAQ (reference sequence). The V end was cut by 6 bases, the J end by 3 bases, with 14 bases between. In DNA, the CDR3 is TGTGCCAGCAGACTTGGGGGGGCTCACTATGGCTACACCTTC. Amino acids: CASRLGGAHYGYTF.

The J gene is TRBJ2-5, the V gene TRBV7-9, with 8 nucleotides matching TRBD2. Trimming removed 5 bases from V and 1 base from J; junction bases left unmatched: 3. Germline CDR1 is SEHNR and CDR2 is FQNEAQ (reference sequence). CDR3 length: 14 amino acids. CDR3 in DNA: TGTGCCAGCAGCCCAACTAGCGGCCAAGAGACCCAGTACTTC. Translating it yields CASSPTSGQETQYF.

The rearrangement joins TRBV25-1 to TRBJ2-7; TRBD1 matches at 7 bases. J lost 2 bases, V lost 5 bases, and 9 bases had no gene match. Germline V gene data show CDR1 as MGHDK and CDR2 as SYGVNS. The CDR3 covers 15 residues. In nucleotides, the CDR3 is TGTGCCAGCAGTAACCCCGGGACAGAGACCTACGAGCAGTACTTC. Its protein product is CASSNPGTETYEQYF.